What follows describes a single T cell receptor (beta chain). Its antigen is as yet unknown. This sample's time point: neoterminal ileum biopsy at postoperative endoscopy, about 6 months after surgery. Adults with ileal or ileocolonic Crohn's disease and an indication for resection were eligible. Some clones are missing from TCRdb's copy, which holds only in-frame ones; the method was immunoSEQ multiplex PCR. The table shows about 13,000 clones, with around 80% occurring only once. Between the trimmed V and J ends, which lost 5 bases and 2 bases, there was a span of 15 bases. The CDR3 spans 15 residues. CDR1 and CDR2 (germline): MNHNY, SVGAGI (reference sequence). The entry originates in a study of T cell repertoires in ileal Crohn's disease. Broader study findings: All patients with clonality above 26.8% had endoscopic recurrence. Within the first postoperative year, endoscopy came at median approximately 6.7 months.

This receptor was obtained from an adult with Crohn's disease. Sequenced sample: ileal tissue. The chain carries TRBV6-6 and TRBJ2-5; D possibly corresponds to TRBD1 (5 bases). The DNA for the CDR3 is TGTGCCAGCAGTCCTAAGACAGCCCTTCAAGAGACCCAGTACTTC. This gives the protein CASSPKTALQETQYF.